This passage covers 15 T cell receptor beta chains from one sample sequenced in a study of T-cell reconstitution after alpha-beta-depleted transplantation in children. Library preparation (for TCRbeta) was performed with unique molecular identifiers. TCRdb recomputed calls from the PCR reads with MiXCR, one row per CDR3 protein. The sample has 300,000 to 400,000 distinct CDR3 sequences, 15% to 20% seen once; the top ten hold around 38%. The specimen comprised PBMCs, mostly from graft donor cells, sampled 360 days after TCRalphabeta/CD19-depleted stem cell transplant. These receptors originate from a male patient between 2 and 10 years old who had a stem cell transplant for acute lymphoblastic leukemia, so the T cells may come from the graft donor.

This clonotype was observed many times. This rearrangement joins TRBV7-8 to TRBJ1-1; no reliable D call. The CDR3 extends over 13 amino acids. With 6 bases removed from V and 1 base from J, the gap between germline ends came to 9 bases. The germline CDR1 and CDR2 sequences are SGHVS and FQNEAQ. CDR3 protein: CASSSGGNTEAFF. The CDR3 coding sequence is TGTGCCAGCAGTTCCGGCGGGAACACTGAAGCTTTCTTT. The variable domain in full, with the rest retrieved from reference TRBV7-8 and TRBJ1-1, is GAGVSQSPRYKVAKRGQDVALRCDPISGHVSLFWYQQALGQGPEFLTYFQNEAQLDKSGLPSDRFFAERPEGSVSTLKIQRTQQEDSAVYLCASSSGGNTEAFFGQGTRLTVV.

The table lists this clonotype with a few counts. The genes are TRBV28 and TRBJ2-3; D is perhaps TRBD2 (6 bases). This CDR3 is built from 18 residues. CDR1 is MDHEN, CDR2 SYDVKM, per germline. V lost 3 bases to trimming and J lost 0 bases, with 19 bases between them. CDR3 loop: CASSLRAIAGTSTDTQYF. CDR3 sequence (DNA): TGTGCCAGCAGTTTGAGGGCAATCGCAGGGACTAGCACAGATACGCAGTATTTT.

This clonotype was recorded a few times. The chain employs TRBV27 and TRBJ2-7; TRBD2 matches 10 bases. With 6 bases clipped from V and 3 bases from J, the junction kept 8 bases outside the gene matches. The length of the CDR3 is 15 residues. Per the germline V gene, CDR1 is MNHEY and CDR2 is SMNVEV (reference sequence). The CDR3 DNA follows: TGTGCCAGCAGCCAGGCACTAGCGGGGAACTACGAGCAGTACTTC. Translated, it gives CASSQALAGNYEQYF.

In its sample, this clonotype was seen once. The rearrangement joins TRBV14 to TRBJ2-5; 13 bases align to TRBD2. The CDR3 extends over 16 amino acids. The germline V gene encodes CDR1 SGHDN and CDR2 FVKESK. V dropped 0 bases and J dropped 5; count of bases not matched to a gene: 3. The CDR3: CASSQDGLAGDETQYF. The CDR3 nucleotides read TGTGCCAGCAGCCAAGACGGACTAGCGGGAGACGAGACCCAGTACTTC.

There are a few counts of this clonotype. The V and J genes are TRBV6-2 or TRBV6-3 and TRBJ2-3, with 13 nucleotides matching TRBD2. This CDR3 is 14 amino acids long. Germline values: CDR1 MNHEY, CDR2 SVGEGT. The V and J ends lost 5 bases and 8 bases, in that order; junction bases with no gene match: 4. The CDR3 sequence is CASSRLAGGGTQYF. The DNA for the CDR3 is TGTGCCAGCAGTCGACTAGCGGGAGGTGGTACGCAGTATTTT.

This clonotype has more than one count but fewer than ten. The CDR3 here is CASSFYKNLQETQYF. Here the CDR3 DNA reads TGCGCCAGCAGCTTCTACAAAAACCTACAAGAGACCCAGTACTTC. This sequence joins TRBV5-1 and TRBJ2-5; D unclear. The V end was cut by 2 bases, the J end by 2 bases, with 13 bases between. The germline CDR1 and CDR2 sequences are SGHRS and YFSETQ. The CDR3 length is 15 residues.

This rearrangement joins TRBV4-2 to TRBJ2-5; no reliable D call. There are 14 residues in the CDR3. V gave up 1 base and J gave up 0 bases, with 6 bases separating them. The germline gives CDR1 LGHNA, CDR2 YNFKEQ. The CDR3 loop reads CASSQVPHQETQYF. CDR3 DNA: TGTGCCAGCAGCCAAGTTCCGCACCAAGAGACCCAGTACTTC.

The V and J genes are TRBV12-3 or TRBV12-4 and TRBJ2-2; D may be TRBD2 (6 bases). V was cut by 6 bases and J by 6 bases, with 11 bases left in between. This CDR3 is 13 amino acids long. DNA of the CDR3: TGTGCCAGCAGAAAGGCTAGCGCCGGGGAGCTGTTTTTT. It encodes CASRKASAGELFF.

This sequence joins TRBV20-1 and TRBJ2-2; D might be TRBD2 (8 bases). The CDR3 is made up of 17 amino acids. CDR1 DFQATT and CDR2 SNEGSKA come from the germline V gene (reference sequence). Trimming shortened V by 6 bases and J by 0 bases, and 20 bases separated the two germline ends. DNA of the CDR3: TGCAGTGCCCGACAGGGTAGCGGGGCTACGAACACCGGGGAGCTGTTTTTT. It codes for CSARQGSGATNTGELFF.

The chain joins TRBV20-1 to TRBJ1-2; TRBD1 matches at 7 bases. V lost 0 bases, J lost 7 bases, and 5 bases stayed unmatched. From germline, CDR1 is DFQATT and CDR2 SNEGSKA (reference sequence). The CDR3 totals 13 residues. CDR3 sequence: CSARDQGGGGYTF. CDR3 nucleotide sequence: TGCAGTGCTAGAGATCAAGGGGGCGGTGGCTACACCTTC.

In regard to this clonotype: The junction departs from germline at one end; a sequencing error may be responsible. V and J are TRBV4-3 and TRBJ2-7; D unresolved. CDR1 is LGHNA and CDR2 is YSLEER in the germline V gene. The CDR3 has 14 residues. CDR3 nucleotides: TGCGCCAGCAGCCAAGAATTTGGCGGCAGGATGACTTTATTC. Its protein product is CASSQEFGGRMTLF.

This clonotype was recorded at least ten times. The genes are TRBV28 and TRBJ2-5; D is undetermined. The CDR3 is 12 amino acids. The germline V and J ends were trimmed by 6 bases and 4 bases, with 9 bases remaining between them. Germline CDR1 reads MDHEN; CDR2 reads SYDVKM. CDR3 nucleotides: TGTGCCAGCAGCCCCCTCTTAGAGACCCAGTACTTC. Its protein product is CASSPLLETQYF.

This clonotype came up a few times. The rearrangement joins TRBV10-3 to TRBJ1-1, with TRBD1 identical over 9 bases. CDR3 length: 14 residues. V lost 6 bases and J lost 7; bases outside the gene matches: 9. Per germline, CDR1 ENHRY and CDR2 SYGVKD. CDR3 DNA: TGTGCCATCAGCGACCGGGACAGGGATTATGAAGCTTTCTTT. Protein sequence: CAISDRDRDYEAFF.

In this sample, this clonotype turned up many times. The J gene is TRBJ2-1, the V gene TRBV7-6; 14 nucleotides line up with TRBD2. CDR1 and CDR2 (germline): SGHVS, FNYEAQ. CDR3 length: 18 residues. The V and J ends lost 3 bases and 6 bases, in that order; junction bases with no gene match: 10. The DNA of the CDR3 is TGTGCCAGCAGCTTGGGTTGGGGACTAGCGGGAGAGGTCAATGAGCAGTTCTTC. It codes for CASSLGWGLAGEVNEQFF.

The chain has TRBV28 and TRBJ2-1; D possibly corresponds to TRBD2 (6 bases). Germline loops: CDR1 MDHEN, CDR2 SYDVKM. Trimming cost V 7 bases and J 8 bases, with 24 bases left between them. The CDR3 spans 16 residues. This CDR3 reads CASTRRSGVGGDEQFF. Written as DNA, the CDR3 is TGTGCCAGCACCCGACGATCGGGAGTAGGTGGCGATGAGCAGTTCTTC. The full variable domain, with the rest looked up from reference TRBV28 and TRBJ2-1, is DVKVTQSSRYLVKRTGEKVFLECVQDMDHENMFWYRQDPGLGLRLIYFSYDVKMKEKGDIPEGYSVSREKKERFSLILESASTNQTSMYLCASTRRSGVGGDEQFFGPGTRLTVL.